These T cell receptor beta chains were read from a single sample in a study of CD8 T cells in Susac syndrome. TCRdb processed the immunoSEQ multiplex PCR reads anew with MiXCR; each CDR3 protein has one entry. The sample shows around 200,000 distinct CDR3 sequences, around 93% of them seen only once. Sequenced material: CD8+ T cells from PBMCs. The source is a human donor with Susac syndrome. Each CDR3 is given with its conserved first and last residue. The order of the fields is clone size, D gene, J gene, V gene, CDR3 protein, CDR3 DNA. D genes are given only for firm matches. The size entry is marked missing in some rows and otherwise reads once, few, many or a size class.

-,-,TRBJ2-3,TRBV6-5,CACLEVSTDTQYF,TGTGCCTGCCTCGAGGTTAGCACAGATACGCAGTATTTT
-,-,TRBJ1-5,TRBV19,CASSPDPDQPQHF,TGTGCCAGTAGCCCGGACCCCGATCAGCCCCAGCATTTT
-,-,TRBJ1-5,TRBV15,CATSGPSNQPQHF,TGTGCCACCAGCGGTCCTAGCAATCAGCCCCAGCATTTT
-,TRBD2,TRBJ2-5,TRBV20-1,CSASPQLAGGETQYF,TGCAGTGCTAGCCCTCAACTAGCGGGAGGAGAGACCCAGTACTTC
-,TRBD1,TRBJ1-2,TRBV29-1,CSVPSRKTGACTF,TGCAGCGTCCCATCCAGAAAGACAGGGGCATGTACCTTC
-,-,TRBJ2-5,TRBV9,CASTQTAGQETQYF,TGTGCCAGCACCCAGACTGCGGGGCAAGAGACCCAGTACTTC
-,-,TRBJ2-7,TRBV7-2,CASSLALGASYEQYF,TGTGCCAGCAGCTTAGCGCTAGGGGCCTCCTACGAGCAGTACTTC
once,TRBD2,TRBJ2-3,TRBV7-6,CASSFTSGGTDTQYF,TGTGCCAGCAGCTTCACTAGCGGGGGCACAGATACGCAGTATTTT
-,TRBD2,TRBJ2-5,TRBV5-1,CASFSGGSETQYF,TGCGCCAGCTTTAGCGGGGGGTCAGAGACCCAGTACTTC
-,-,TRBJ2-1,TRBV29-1,CSVSESTYNEQFF,TGCAGCGTCAGTGAATCAACCTACAATGAGCAGTTCTTC
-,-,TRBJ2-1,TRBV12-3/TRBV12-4,CASRGWGSYNEQFF,TGTGCCAGCAGGGGATGGGGAAGCTACAATGAGCAGTTCTTC
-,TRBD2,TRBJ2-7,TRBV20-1,CSARDEGLDSYEQYF,TGCAGTGCTAGAGATGAGGGACTAGACTCCTACGAGCAGTACTTC
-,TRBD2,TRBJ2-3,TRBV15,CATSRLGTSGGAQYF,TGTGCCACCAGCAGACTCGGGACTAGCGGGGGAGCGCAGTATTTT
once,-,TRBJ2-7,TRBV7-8,CASSPPGEQYF,TGTGCCAGCAGCCCCCCCGGGGAGCAGTACTTC
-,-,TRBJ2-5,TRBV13,CASRGAETQYF,TGTGCCAGCAGGGGGGCGGAGACCCAGTACTTC
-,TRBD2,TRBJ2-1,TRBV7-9,CASSPGLAGGPDEQFF,TGTGCCAGCAGCCCCGGACTAGCGGGAGGGCCGGATGAGCAGTTCTTC
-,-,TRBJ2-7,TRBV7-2,CASSLVLGYEQYF,TGTGCCAGCAGCTTAGTTCTCGGTTACGAGCAGTACTTC
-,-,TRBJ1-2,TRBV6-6,CASSASTSTYGYTF,TGTGCCAGCTCAGCCTCGACGTCTACCTATGGCTACACCTTC
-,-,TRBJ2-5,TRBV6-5,CASSFVGQETQYF,TGTGCCAGCAGTTTTGTCGGTCAAGAGACCCAGTACTTC
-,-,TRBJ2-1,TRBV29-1,CSAFLISSYNEQFF,TGCAGCGCTTTTTTGATCAGCTCCTACAATGAGCAGTTCTTC
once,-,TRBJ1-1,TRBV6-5,CASRLGNTEAFF,TGTGCCAGCAGGTTGGGGAACACTGAAGCTTTCTTT
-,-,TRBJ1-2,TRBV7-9,CASSYSGGRDYTF,TGTGCCAGCAGCTACTCCGGGGGCAGGGACTACACCTTC
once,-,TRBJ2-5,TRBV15,CATSTGGEIVETQYF,TGTGCCACCAGCACCGGCGGGGAGATAGTGGAGACCCAGTACTTC
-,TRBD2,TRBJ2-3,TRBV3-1,CASSQEFTSGGITQYF,TGTGCCAGCAGCCAAGAGTTCACTAGCGGGGGGATTACGCAGTATTTT
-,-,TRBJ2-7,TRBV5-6,CASSSWQGPPAEQYF,TGTGCCAGCAGCTCTTGGCAGGGGCCTCCCGCGGAGCAGTACTTC
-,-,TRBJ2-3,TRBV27,CASSFSGIDTQYF,TGTGCCAGCAGTTTTTCCGGAATAGATACGCAGTATTTT
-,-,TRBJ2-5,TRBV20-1,CSALSPGYQETQYF,TGCAGTGCTTTGTCTCCGGGGTACCAAGAGACCCAGTACTTC